This T cell receptor (beta chain) derives from a study of blood T cell repertoires in COVID-19 (dated by TCRdb to about 2020). Describing the broader study: Collaborator samples came from the United States, Italy and Spain and covered acute and convalescent phases of COVID-19. The material from the prospective study consisted of cDNA or gDNA derived from T cells, B-cell-depleted T cells, or PBMCs. Subjects who had been exposed to COVID-19, were actively infected with it, or had recovered from it provided the deeply sampled blood TCRbeta repertoires that made up the dataset. The repertoires were released in a freely available public database intended as a resource for research on the immune response to SARS-CoV-2. The samples were drawn from two sources: the first 160 participants of the ongoing ImmuneRACE study, and 1,000 to 1,500 subjects contributed by 6 global collaborators. Nearly every sample came with metadata listing a de-identified subject ID, COVID-19 status, age in years and sex. Where available, HLA class I and class II types were taken from metadata supplied by the sample provider and were not determined by assay-based typing.

Concerning this clone: Its antigen is still unknown. No qualities accompany the bases; no much larger clone lies one base away.

In the prospective study, participants were about 18 to 95 years old, resided in fewer than 25 geographic areas of the United States, and were enrolled through a virtual design. Cohort assignment in the prospective study relied on participant-reported clinical history from a screening survey and a study questionnaire. In the prospective study, mobile phlebotomists collected whole blood, serum and a nasopharyngeal or oropharyngeal swab from each participant. Additional blood draws and questionnaires over an approximately 2-month period could optionally be provided by prospective study participants. Before DNA extraction, blood samples from the prospective study were shipped at room temperature or frozen. TCRbeta CDR3 regions were amplified from genomic DNA using the immunoSEQ Assay, a bias-controlled multiplex PCR. Under the source paper's analysis protocol: Nucleated cell counts per sample were estimated from amplification of reference gene primers within the assay. To quantify the absolute abundance of each unique TCRbeta CDR3 rearrangement, sequence reads were collapsed and filtered. Productive Simpson clonality was computed per sample as the square root of Simpson's diversity index over productive rearrangements. TCRdb limited this immuneACCESS table to in-frame rearrangements with V and J called. A share of clones is missing; checked studies link under half to unresolved V genes, and the rest is unexplained. V, J and clone size are those of that table, while D and trimming were read from the DNA. The sample data list 470,000 or so clones, and nearly 90% of these were observed just once. The ten biggest clones cover around 1.8% of the sample.

Its CDR3 holds 18 amino acids, cysteine through phenylalanine. CDR3 DNA only is kept here, 54 bases in frame from base 1. From V the trimming removes 3 bases and from J it removes 3 bases, while the gene matches leave 13 bases of the junction unaccounted for. The germline V gene (reference sequence) specifies LGHDT as CDR1 and YNNKEL as CDR2. Broad study findings and their caveats: The amount of clinical and demographic metadata varied by source and participant and was provided uncurated.

The rearranged segments are TRBV3-1 (or the pseudogene TRBV3-2) and TRBJ2-7; TRBD2 lines up with 11 middle nucleotides. The receptor's source is a young woman with acute COVID-19. Sample: PBMCs or T cells enriched from blood (not recorded which). The CDR3 reads CASSHLPTLGLADYEQYF. The nucleotide sequence is TGTGCCAGCAGCCATTTACCGACCCTGGGACTAGCGGACTACGAGCAGTACTTC.